The present entry profiles one T cell receptor beta chain with its context. The data belong to a study of blood T cell repertoires in COVID-19. Study-level information: Acute and convalescent COVID-19 samples came from the United States, Italy and Spain.

CDR1 and CDR2 (germline): SEHNR, FQNEAQ (reference sequence). V gave up 5 bases and J gave up 4 bases, with 12 bases separating them. CDR3 length equals 14 residues. Per the authors' pipeline: Amplification with reference gene primers provided the estimates of nucleated cell counts. Data came from immunoSEQ multiplex PCR; TCRdb stores just in-frame clones and leaves some out. V, J and clone size derive from that table, while D and trimming were established from the DNA sequence. The table lists about 150,000 clones, around 87% of them singletons. The chain joins TRBV7-9 to TRBJ1-5; D possibly corresponds to TRBD1 (5 bases). The source is a woman aged 40 to 50 who had been exposed to COVID-19. The sample comprised PBMCs or T cells enriched from blood (not recorded which). CDR3 region: CASSVDGGNQPQHF. DNA for the CDR3: TGTGCCAGCAGCGTGGACGGGGGGAATCAGCCCCAGCATTTT. Drawing the rest from reference TRBV7-9 and TRBJ1-5, the complete variable domain is DTGVSQNPRHKITKRGQNVTFRCDPISEHNRLYWYRQTLGQGPEFLTYFQNEAQLEKSRLLSDRFSAERPKGSFSTLEIQRTEQGDSAMYLCASSVDGGNQPQHFGDGTRLSIL.